The 16 T cell receptor beta chains reported below all come from one sample, sequenced in a study of blood T cell repertoires in COVID-19. The repertoire was sequenced with immunoSEQ multiplex PCR; TCRdb's copy has only in-frame clones and lacks some. The data hold approximately 240,000 clones, with roughly 80% observed a single time. Sequenced input: peripheral blood. Receptors originate from an elderly woman with active or convalescent COVID-19.

The V call is TRBV11-2, the J call TRBJ2-1; D might be TRBD1 (5 bases). The CDR3 sequence is 16 residues long. Germline lookup yields CDR1 SGHAT and CDR2 FQNNGV. With 8 bases removed from V and 6 bases from J, the gap between germline ends came to 23 bases. CDR3 protein: CASSPLGQGRGNEQFF. The DNA of the CDR3 is TGTGCCAGCTCGCCTTTAGGTCAGGGTAGGGGCAATGAGCAGTTCTTC.

This rearrangement joins TRBV29-1 to TRBJ2-1, with 16 bases matching TRBD2. Germline CDR1 reads SQVTM; CDR2 reads ANQGSEA. This CDR3 contains 17 residues. Unmatched junction bases numbered 5, after V lost 1 base and J lost 5 bases. The CDR3 region is CSVEGGLAGGEDNEQFF. The CDR3 DNA follows: TGCAGCGTTGAAGGGGGACTAGCGGGAGGGGAAGACAATGAGCAGTTCTTC.

The sample holds a few counts of this clone. The rearrangement joins TRBV28 to TRBJ1-4, with TRBD1 matching 9 bases. The junction had 8 bases not matched to a gene; V was cut back by 5 bases and J by 4 bases. Germline values: CDR1 MDHEN, CDR2 SYDVKM. The CDR3 is made up of 16 amino acids. This CDR3 reads CASSPIGTGINEKLFF. In DNA, the CDR3 is TGTGCCAGCAGTCCCATCGGGACAGGGATTAATGAAAAACTGTTTTTT.

J is TRBJ1-1 and V is TRBV19, with 9 bases fitting TRBD1. J lost 7 bases, V lost 5 bases, and 14 bases had no gene match. The CDR3 length is 16 residues. CDR1 is LNHDA and CDR2 is SQIVND in the germline V gene (reference sequence). CDR3 protein: CASSPLQDRGPLEAFF. The CDR3 bases are TGTGCCAGTAGTCCATTACAGGACAGGGGCCCCCTTGAAGCTTTCTTT. The entire variable domain, with the rest obtained from reference TRBV19 and TRBJ1-1, is as follows: DGGITQSPKYLFRKEGQNVTLSCEQNLNHDAMYWYRQDPGQGLRLIYYSQIVNDFQKGDIAEGYSVSREKKESFPLTVTSAQKNPTAFYLCASSPLQDRGPLEAFFGQGTRLTVV.

The chain combines TRBV7-9 with TRBJ1-5; the match to TRBD1 covers 12 bases. Trimming removed 3 bases from V and 0 bases from J; junction bases left unmatched: 3. The CDR3 runs to 17 residues. Germline V lookup: CDR1 SEHNR, CDR2 FQNEAQ (reference sequence). The DNA of the CDR3 is TGTGCCAGCAGCTTGGGGACAGGGGGCGTTAGCAATCAGCCCCAGCATTTT. The encoded protein is CASSLGTGGVSNQPQHF.

CDR3 sequence (DNA): TGCGCCAGCAACAGGGGGGAGTTCGTAGGTGGCTACACCTTC. Protein sequence: CASNRGEFVGGYTF. The chain couples TRBV5-1 to TRBJ1-2; 8 bases align to TRBD1. The germline gives CDR1 SGHRS, CDR2 YFSETQ. With 6 bases clipped from V and 7 bases from J, the junction kept 11 bases outside the gene matches. This CDR3 region has 14 residues.

With respect to this clone: A read error may produce the germline difference seen at one junction end. This chain links TRBV28 with TRBJ2-3, with TRBD1 matching over 8 bases. Germline values: CDR1 MDHEN, CDR2 SYDVKM. This CDR3 spans 15 amino acids. CDR3 residues: CASSQTPGQDFLSDF. CDR3 sequence (DNA): TGTGCCAGCAGTCAAACACCGGGACAGGATTTTCTCAGTGATTTT.

The chain couples TRBV3-1 (or the pseudogene TRBV3-2) to TRBJ1-2; 8 nucleotides align to TRBD1. The junction had 2 bases not matched to a gene; V was cut back by 1 base and J by 4 bases. This CDR3 is 14 amino acids long. The germline CDR1 and CDR2 sequences are LGHDT and YNNKEL (reference sequence). CDR3 residues: CASSQAGQVYGYTF. The DNA for the CDR3 is TGTGCCAGCAGCCAAGCGGGACAGGTCTATGGCTACACCTTC.

The J gene is TRBJ1-6, the V gene TRBV6-5; TRBD1 matches at 7 bases. The J segment lost 6 bases and the V segment lost 6 bases, leaving 8 bases of the junction unmatched. The CDR3 contains 15 residues. Germline values: CDR1 MNHEY, CDR2 SVGAGI. The CDR3 sequence is CASSSDRELNSPLHF. The CDR3 nucleotides read TGTGCCAGCAGCTCCGACAGGGAGCTTAATTCACCCCTCCACTTT.

The rearrangement joins TRBV6-5 to TRBJ1-1; D may be TRBD1 (6 bases). V lost 2 bases and J 1 base, leaving 8 bases between the germline ends. This CDR3 has 14 residues. From germline, CDR1 is MNHEY and CDR2 SVGAGI. The DNA for the CDR3 is TGTGCCAGCAGTTACCGGGACAAGAACACTGAAGCTTTCTTT. It is translated as CASSYRDKNTEAFF.

This clone appeared a few times. This chain joins TRBV3-1 (or the pseudogene TRBV3-2) and TRBJ1-3; unclear D gene. The CDR3 spans 15 residues. V was shortened by 0 bases and J by 0 bases, with 6 bases between the two germline ends. Germline CDR1 and CDR2: LGHDT and YNNKEL (reference sequence). The CDR3 is CASSQELRSGNTIYF. For the CDR3, the DNA is TGTGCCAGCAGCCAAGAACTGCGCTCTGGAAACACCATATATTTT.

This clone has just a few counts. V usage is TRBV4-2 and J usage is TRBJ2-7; 9 bases map to TRBD2. From germline, CDR1 is LGHNA and CDR2 YNFKEQ. The V segment lost 1 base and the J segment 4 bases; nucleotides outside the gene matches: 5. The CDR3 runs to 15 residues. CDR3 nucleotide sequence: TGTGCCAGCAGCCAAGTCGCTAGCGGGACTTACGAGCAGTACTTC. Protein: CASSQVASGTYEQYF.

This chain uses TRBV2 with TRBJ2-7; 10 positions agree with TRBD2. Germline trimming cut 9 bases from V and 3 bases from J; bases unmatched to any gene: 2. In germline, CDR1 is SNHLY, CDR2 FYNNEI. CDR3 length: 12 amino acids. This CDR3 is CASGLAVYEQYF. CDR3 bases: TGTGCCAGTGGACTAGCGGTCTACGAGCAGTACTTC.

This clone appeared a few times. For the CDR3, the DNA is TGTGCCAGCAGTCTACCCCCGGCAGGGGGAAGTGCTAATGAAAAACTGTTTTTT. It codes for CASSLPPAGGSANEKLFF. The rearrangement links TRBV2 to TRBJ1-4; 7 bases align to TRBD1. The CDR3 is 18 residues long. The V gene end was trimmed by 5 bases and the J gene end by 3 bases; junction bases not matched to a gene: 15. Looked up from germline, CDR1 is SNHLY and CDR2 is FYNNEI.

This chain links TRBV2 with TRBJ2-7, with D perhaps TRBD1 (5 bases). V was shortened by 9 bases and J by 0 bases, with 9 bases between the two germline ends. CDR1 is SNHLY, CDR2 FYNNEI, per germline. There are 12 residues in the CDR3. The CDR3, as DNA: TGTGCCAGTGGGGCCTTCTCCTACGAGCAGTACTTC. It specifies CASGAFSYEQYF.

This clone was recorded many times. The chain carries TRBV5-1 and TRBJ1-2, with D possibly TRBD1 on 6 matching bases. Trimming stripped 0 bases from V and 4 bases from J, with 16 bases between. The V gene's germline CDR1 is SGHRS and CDR2 YFSETQ. The CDR3 consists of 16 residues. The CDR3 loop reads CASSLDGQGIIYGYTF. The DNA of the CDR3 is TGCGCCAGCAGCTTGGACGGGCAGGGGATAATCTATGGCTACACCTTC.